These T cell receptor beta chains were read from a single sample in a study of CD8 T cells in Susac syndrome. From the immunoSEQ multiplex PCR reads, TCRdb called clonotypes with MiXCR, one entry per CDR3 protein. This repertoire shows about 280,000 distinct CDR3 sequences, 85% found once; its top ten account for about 0.11%. The source material was CD8+ T cells from PBMCs. Receptors originate from a human donor with multiple sclerosis. Both conserved end residues are part of each CDR3. D genes are given only for firm matches. Clone size is given for some rows only: seen once, a few or many times, or a class if the clone is expanded.

j_call	cdr3_length	v_call	d_call	clone_size	cdr3_aa	cdr3_nt
TRBJ2-7	13	TRBV30	NA	NA	CAWSVGEGDEQYF	TGTGCCTGGAGTGTCGGTGAAGGGGACGAGCAGTACTTC
TRBJ1-2	10	TRBV29-1	NA	NA	CSVVQDGYTF	TGCAGCGTCGTACAGGATGGCTACACCTTC
TRBJ2-7	12	TRBV6-1	NA	few	CASRTRSYEQYF	TGTGCCAGCAGGACGCGATCCTACGAGCAGTACTTC
TRBJ2-3	13	TRBV15	NA	NA	CATSRDMTDTQYF	TGTGCCACCAGCAGAGATATGACGGATACGCAGTATTTT
TRBJ2-5	17	TRBV20-1	NA	NA	CSASPKVGRVTQETQYF	TGCAGTGCTAGCCCAAAAGTAGGGAGAGTTACACAAGAGACCCAGTACTTC
TRBJ2-7	15	TRBV4-1	NA	NA	CASSHRLASSYEQYF	TGCGCCAGCAGCCACAGGCTAGCGAGCTCCTACGAGCAGTACTTC
TRBJ2-7	15	TRBV18	NA	NA	CASAGPLALGDEQYF	TGTGCCAGCGCCGGTCCGCTAGCGTTGGGCGACGAGCAGTACTTC
TRBJ2-1	15	TRBV9	NA	NA	CASSVGLGAYNEQFF	TGTGCCAGCAGCGTAGGTCTAGGGGCTTACAATGAGCAGTTCTTC
TRBJ2-3	12	TRBV28	NA	once	CASHRGPDTQYF	TGTGCCAGTCACCGCGGCCCAGATACGCAGTATTTT
TRBJ2-1	14	TRBV6-5	NA	once	CASSYSRFGNEQFF	TGTGCCAGCAGTTACTCAAGATTCGGCAATGAGCAGTTCTTC
TRBJ1-1	16	TRBV7-9	NA	once	CASSQPGSHTNTEAFF	TGTGCCAGCAGCCAACCAGGGTCCCACACGAACACTGAAGCTTTCTTT